Below, one T cell receptor beta chain is given with its context. An end of the junction does not agree with germline; a read error may underlie this. The template used for profiling TCR beta VDJ and CDR3 was genomic DNA. TCRdb re-called the reads with MiXCR, one entry per CDR3 protein. The data contain some 200,000 distinct CDR3 sequences, around half of them seen just once; the ten biggest clones take up about 9.7%. This CDR3 is 15 amino acids long. Germline V gene data show CDR1 as KGHDR and CDR2 as SFDVKD. The sample belongs to a study of CD8+CD57+ T cells in acquired aplastic anemia. Patients included in sequencing had previously demonstrated CD8+CD57+ cell expansion by flow cytometry. Patients were untreated when blood was sampled.

Input material: sorted CD4+, CD8+, or CD8+CD57+ T cells (not recorded which) from PBMCs. This chain joins TRBV24-1 and TRBJ2-5; TRBD1 matches 9 bases. This sequence was found in a human donor with aplastic anemia. The DNA of the CDR3 is TGCGCCACCAGTGGTAGGGGACAGGGCGGTCGGACCCAGTACTTC. Translation gives CATSGRGQGGRTQYF.